The present T cell receptor (beta chain) was sequenced within a study of cytomegalovirus exposure and HLA in healthy donors. This CDR3 contains 14 residues. Germline V gene data show CDR1 as SNHLY and CDR2 as FYNNEI. J gave up 2 bases and V 6 bases, and 5 bases lay outside the gene matches. Libraries were prepared by immunoSEQ multiplex PCR; TCRdb keeps only in-frame clonotypes and omits some of them. This repertoire shows under 200,000 clones, 80% to 90% found once; its top ten account for about 5.8%. This clone was picked up one time. Specimen: PBMCs. The clonotype comes from a young woman in good health and CMV-seronegative. This chain uses TRBV2 with TRBJ2-7, with 9 bases fitting TRBD1. The chain's CDR3 is CASRQGANPYEQYF. The CDR3 coding sequence is TGTGCCAGCAGACAGGGGGCTAACCCCTACGAGCAGTACTTC.